A selection of T cell receptor beta chains follows, all from one sample in a study of shared clonotypes between healthy human individuals. Data came from immunoSEQ multiplex PCR; TCRdb stores just in-frame clones and leaves some out. The top ten clones hold about 0.4% of a sample with 1,500,000 or so clones, just under 99% of them seen once. The sample was naive CD4+ T cells sorted from blood. The receptors shown here come from a man aged 25 to 40 in good health. The CDR3 runs from the conserved cysteine through the conserved F or W. A D gene is named only where the DNA matches it firmly. Clone size is shown for a subset of rows, as once, few, many or a class of expanded clone.

>TRBV7-9|NA|NA|TRBJ2-2
CASSSAGLNTGELFF
TGTGCCAGCAGCTCGGCGGGGCTGAACACCGGGGAGCTGTTTTTT
>TRBV11-2|NA|NA|TRBJ2-3
CASSQTGSNTDTQYF
TGTGCCAGCAGCCAGACCGGGTCCAACACAGATACGCAGTATTTT
>TRBV6-5|NA|NA|TRBJ1-2
CASSLQGLGGYTF
TGTGCCAGCAGTTTACAGGGTCTTGGTGGCTACACCTTC
>TRBV10-2|NA|NA|TRBJ2-7
CASSPVDEQYF
TGCGCCAGCAGCCCCGTCGACGAGCAGTACTTC
>TRBV5-8|NA|NA|TRBJ2-1
CASSSLFGILDNNEQFF
TGTGCCAGCAGCTCCCTTTTCGGGATCCTAGACAACAATGAGCAGTTCTTC
>TRBV5-1|NA|NA|TRBJ1-1
CASSLGVDTEAFF
TGCGCCAGCAGCTTGGGGGTGGACACTGAAGCTTTCTTT
>TRBV5-1|NA|NA|TRBJ2-1
CASSLGLGVSEQFF
TGCGCCAGCAGCTTGGGACTGGGCGTATCCGAGCAGTTCTTC
>TRBV11-2|TRBD1|NA|TRBJ1-1
CASSLMMTGVAEAFF
TGTGCCAGCAGCTTGATGATGACAGGGGTCGCTGAAGCTTTCTTT
>TRBV7-6|TRBD2|NA|TRBJ2-2
CASSLGTSGTTGELFF
TGTGCCAGCAGCTTAGGGACTAGCGGGACGACCGGGGAGCTGTTTTTT
>TRBV6-6|NA|NA|TRBJ2-7
CASRSRGEQYF
TGTGCCAGCAGATCAAGAGGTGAGCAGTACTTC
>TRBV7-9|NA|NA|TRBJ2-5
CASSFRGWETQYF
TGTGCCAGCAGCTTTAGGGGTTGGGAGACCCAGTACTTC
>TRBV10-1|NA|NA|TRBJ2-2
CASSATTKGVTNTGELFF
TGCGCCAGCAGTGCGACCACCAAGGGGGTCACGAACACCGGGGAGCTGTTTTTT
>TRBV28|TRBD1|NA|TRBJ2-7
CASGRGTGNYEQYF
TGTGCCAGCGGACGTGGGACAGGGAACTACGAGCAGTACTTC
>TRBV4-1|TRBD2|once|TRBJ2-7
CASSQVLREKFYEQYF
TGCGCCAGCAGCCAAGTTTTGCGGGAGAAGTTCTACGAGCAGTACTTC
>TRBV5-6|NA|NA|TRBJ2-7
CASSLGLYEQYF
TGTGCCAGCAGCTTGGGCCTCTACGAGCAGTACTTC
>TRBV10-3|TRBD2|NA|TRBJ2-1
CAISVLAGGHNEQFF
TGTGCCATCAGTGTTCTAGCGGGAGGACATAATGAGCAGTTCTTC
>TRBV5-1|TRBD1|NA|TRBJ2-7
CASKVGTGPFEQYF
TGCGCCAGTAAAGTGGGGACAGGACCTTTCGAGCAGTACTTC
>TRBV5-6|TRBD2|NA|TRBJ2-5
CASSWEGETQYF
TGTGCCAGCAGCTGGGAGGGGGAGACCCAGTACTTC
>TRBV5-1|NA|NA|TRBJ2-5
CASSYSGSQETQYF
TGCGCCAGCAGCTACTCAGGGTCCCAAGAGACCCAGTACTTC
>TRBV10-3|NA|NA|TRBJ2-7
CAISEGSSYEQYF
TGTGCCATCAGTGAAGGGAGCTCCTACGAGCAGTACTTC
>TRBV29-1|NA|NA|TRBJ2-7
CSVEGPYEQYF
TGCAGCGTTGAAGGGCCCTACGAGCAGTACTTC
>TRBV2|NA|NA|TRBJ1-5
CASTWRGNQPQHF
TGTGCCAGCACTTGGAGGGGTAATCAGCCCCAGCATTTT
>TRBV29-1|NA|NA|TRBJ1-3
CSVRLSSSGNTIYF
TGCAGCGTGCGACTCTCGAGCTCTGGAAACACCATATATTTT
>TRBV27|TRBD2|NA|TRBJ2-7
CASSETSGGYEQYF
TGTGCCAGCAGTGAGACTAGCGGGGGCTACGAGCAGTACTTC
>TRBV5-1|NA|NA|TRBJ2-1
CASSQRDIPDNEQFF
TGCGCCAGCAGCCAACGGGACATTCCTGACAATGAGCAGTTCTTC
>TRBV15|TRBD1|NA|TRBJ2-5
CATRRDRGQQETQYF
TGTGCCACCCGCCGGGACAGGGGCCAACAAGAGACCCAGTACTTC
>TRBV7-7|TRBD1|NA|TRBJ1-3
CASSLQGQNRNTIYF
TGTGCTAGCAGCTTACAGGGACAGAACCGAAACACCATATATTTT
>TRBV5-4|TRBD1|once|TRBJ1-1
CASRRPEGAAEAFF
TGTGCCAGCAGGCGGCCCGAGGGGGCTGCCGAAGCTTTCTTT
>TRBV7-2|TRBD2|NA|TRBJ2-5
CASSSRGSGIGGDRETQYF
TGTGCCAGCAGCTCCAGGGGTAGCGGGATAGGAGGAGATAGAGAGACCCAGTACTTC
>TRBV4-3|NA|once|TRBJ2-5
CASSQGRALQETQYF
TGCGCCAGCAGCCAAGGCAGGGCCCTCCAAGAGACCCAGTACTTC
>TRBV9|TRBD2|NA|TRBJ2-7
CASSVGELAGDEQYF
TGTGCCAGCAGCGTAGGGGAACTAGCGGGAGACGAGCAGTACTTC
>TRBV28|TRBD2|NA|TRBJ2-1
CASNPIGTSGSYSYNEQFF
TGTGCCAGCAACCCAATCGGGACTAGCGGGAGTTATTCCTACAATGAGCAGTTCTTC
>TRBV28|TRBD2|NA|TRBJ2-3
CASTQAGGADTQYF
TGTGCCAGCACCCAAGCGGGAGGGGCAGATACGCAGTATTTT
>TRBV6-5|NA|NA|TRBJ1-4
CASRAWGAVNEKLFF
TGTGCCAGCAGAGCCTGGGGGGCGGTTAATGAAAAACTGTTTTTT
>TRBV18|NA|NA|TRBJ2-7
CASSPNSGQGSYEQYF
TGTGCCAGCTCACCGAATAGCGGCCAGGGGTCCTACGAGCAGTACTTC
>TRBV18|NA|NA|TRBJ2-5
CASSPSPVTETQYF
TGTGCCAGCTCACCATCTCCCGTGACGGAGACCCAGTACTTC
>TRBV18|NA|NA|TRBJ2-5
CASSPVYSGRGQETQYF
TGTGCCAGCTCACCAGTGTATTCGGGAAGGGGGCAAGAGACCCAGTACTTC
>TRBV19|TRBD2|NA|TRBJ2-7
CASSIASGTYEQYF
TGTGCCAGTAGTATCGCTAGCGGGACCTACGAGCAGTACTTC
>TRBV11-2|TRBD1|NA|TRBJ2-1
CASSLRDRSSSYNEQFF
TGTGCCAGCAGCCTACGGGACAGGTCCAGCTCCTACAATGAGCAGTTCTTC
>TRBV14|TRBD2|once|TRBJ2-1
CASSQALAGAYEQFF
TGTGCCAGCAGCCAAGCTCTAGCGGGAGCCTATGAGCAGTTCTTC
>TRBV10-1|TRBD2|once|TRBJ2-1
CASRGLAPNEQFF
TGCGCCAGCAGGGGACTAGCGCCGAATGAGCAGTTCTTC
>TRBV5-4|NA|NA|TRBJ2-7
CASSFRGLRDEQYF
TGTGCCAGCAGCTTCAGGGGTTTGAGGGACGAGCAGTACTTC
>TRBV7-9|NA|NA|TRBJ2-1
CASSQEDSGYNEQFF
TGTGCCAGCAGCCAAGAGGATAGCGGATACAATGAGCAGTTCTTC
>TRBV11-2|TRBD2|NA|TRBJ2-1
CASSSLLAGDYNEQFF
TGTGCCAGCAGCTCCCTATTAGCGGGAGATTACAATGAGCAGTTCTTC
>TRBV6-1|NA|NA|TRBJ1-1
CASGSRGWDTEAFF
TGTGCCAGCGGTTCCCGGGGCTGGGACACTGAAGCTTTCTTT
>TRBV6-5|TRBD1|NA|TRBJ1-1
CASIQRTTGDKAFF
TGTGCCAGCATCCAAAGAACGACAGGGGACAAAGCTTTCTTT
>TRBV10-2|TRBD2|NA|TRBJ2-3
CASTRLAADTQYF
TGCGCCAGCACTCGACTAGCCGCAGATACGCAGTATTTT
>TRBV28|NA|once|TRBJ1-5
CASSSPVGWRISNQPQHF
TGTGCCAGCAGTTCCCCGGTTGGGTGGCGGATTAGCAATCAGCCCCAGCATTTT
>TRBV5-4|TRBD1|NA|TRBJ2-2
CASSLASGTGTGELFF
TGTGCCAGCAGCTTGGCTTCCGGGACAGGGACCGGGGAGCTGTTTTTT